The next 16 T cell receptor beta chains were all read from a single sample in a study of blood T cell repertoires in COVID-19. Here immunoSEQ multiplex PCR was the method, and the copy in TCRdb shows in-frame clones only, minus some. The sample records 150,000 to 200,000 clones, approximately 79% being singletons. Sequencing input: peripheral blood. The receptors stem from a man aged 25 to 40 with active or convalescent COVID-19.

The table lists this clone with a few counts. This chain links TRBV7-9 with TRBJ2-1, with D perhaps TRBD2 (6 bases). In germline, CDR1 is SEHNR, CDR2 FQNEAQ (reference sequence). V dropped 2 bases and J dropped 8 bases, with 10 bases sitting between them. The CDR3 is 13 residues long. CDR3 residues: CASSLILADEQFF. CDR3 in DNA: TGTGCCAGCAGCTTAATACTAGCCGATGAGCAGTTCTTC.

This clone appeared a single time. The chain carries TRBV19 and TRBJ1-5, with 9 positions matching TRBD1. V shed 6 bases, J shed 7 bases, and the junction held 13 bases outside the gene matches. Germline V gene sequence: CDR1 LNHDA, CDR2 SQIVND (reference sequence). The CDR3 sequence is 16 residues long. The CDR3 is CASSPTPRDRVQPQHF. CDR3 in DNA: TGTGCCAGTAGCCCAACCCCCCGGGACAGGGTCCAGCCCCAGCATTTT.

The chain uses TRBV3-1 (or the pseudogene TRBV3-2) and TRBJ1-4, with 9 bases matching TRBD1. Germline-derived CDR1 and CDR2 are LGHDT and YNNKEL (reference sequence). The junction had 8 bases not matched to a gene; V was cut back by 2 bases and J by 10 bases. CDR3 length: 15 residues. CDR3 sequence: CASSQSDRGSRKLFF. The CDR3 DNA sequence: TGTGCCAGCAGCCAATCGGACAGGGGATCGCGAAAACTGTTTTTT.

This clone showed up just a few times. The V gene is TRBV28, the J gene TRBJ1-2; possibly TRBD1 for D (6 bases). The CDR3 is 13 amino acids. V gave up 6 bases and J gave up 8 bases, with 16 bases separating them. Germline CDR1 and CDR2: MDHEN and SYDVKM. For the CDR3, the DNA is TGTGCCAGCAGCCCCGGACAGTTTGGAGGCTACACCTTC. Translated, it gives CASSPGQFGGYTF.

J is TRBJ2-7 and V is TRBV18; the match to TRBD1 covers 10 bases. Per germline, CDR1 KGHSH and CDR2 LQKENI. J gave up 2 bases and V 4 bases, and 5 bases lay outside the gene matches. The CDR3 runs 15 residues. This CDR3 is CASSRDRGGTYEQYF. The DNA of the CDR3 is TGTGCCAGCTCACGGGACAGGGGAGGCACCTACGAGCAGTACTTC.

V is TRBV6-5 and J is TRBJ2-2; a possible D gene is TRBD1 (6 bases). The germline V gene has CDR1 MNHEY and CDR2 SVGAGI. This CDR3 has 15 residues. Trimming left V 8 bases short and J 2 bases short, with 15 bases between. CDR3 in amino acids: CASWGRTENTGELFF. CDR3 in DNA: TGTGCCAGCTGGGGGCGTACGGAAAACACCGGGGAGCTGTTTTTT.

J is TRBJ2-7 and V is TRBV27, with TRBD2 matching 7 bases. Trimming at V came to 5 bases and at J to 2 bases, leaving 6 bases not matched to a gene. CDR1 is MNHEY and CDR2 is SMNVEV in the germline V gene (reference sequence). The CDR3 is made up of 14 amino acids. The CDR3 loop reads CASSPHGGTYEQYV. In DNA, the CDR3 is TGTGCCAGCAGTCCCCACGGGGGGACCTACGAGCAGTACGTC.

This sequence joins TRBV6-5 and TRBJ2-3; TRBD1 aligns across 10 bases. In germline, CDR1 is MNHEY, CDR2 SVGAGI. J lost 5 bases, V lost 10 bases, and 6 bases had no gene match. The CDR3 contains 13 residues. The CDR3 DNA reads as TGTGCCACTGTGGACAGGGGGATAGATACGCAGTATTTT. Translation gives CATVDRGIDTQYF.

The chain combines TRBV12-3 or TRBV12-4 with TRBJ1-1; D unresolved. There are 13 residues in the CDR3. The ends were cut back, 6 bases at V and 1 base at J, with 9 bases in the middle. The CDR3 DNA reads TGTGCCAGCAGAGCCGGCGGGAACACTGAAGCTTTCTTT. Amino acids: CASRAGGNTEAFF.

This rearrangement joins TRBV5-1 to TRBJ2-1, with a possible D match to TRBD1 (6 bases). Trimming removed 2 bases from V and 5 bases from J, with 20 bases in between. CDR3 length equals 17 residues. Germline V CDR1 and CDR2: SGHRS, YFSETQ. CDR3 sequence: CASSLTGTKIFDNEQFF. The DNA for the CDR3 is TGCGCCAGCAGCTTAACCGGGACAAAAATATTCGACAATGAGCAGTTCTTC.

The chain carries TRBV4-2 and TRBJ2-5; 14 bases align to TRBD2. The CDR3 consists of 18 residues. J gave up 5 bases and V 1 base, and 9 bases lay outside the gene matches. CDR1 LGHNA and CDR2 YNFKEQ come from the germline V gene. The CDR3 DNA reads as TGTGCCAGCAGCCAAGCCCTGACTAGCGGGGGGGCGGAGGAGACCCAGTACTTC. As protein: CASSQALTSGGAEETQYF.

The chain carries TRBV5-6 and TRBJ2-1; 8 positions agree with TRBD2. The germline gives CDR1 SGHDT, CDR2 YYEEEE. The CDR3 contains 15 residues. V lost 3 bases to trimming and J lost 1 base; unmatched junction nucleotides: 3. The CDR3 loop reads CASSYGTSSYNEQFF. In DNA form, the CDR3 reads TGTGCCAGCAGCTACGGGACTAGTTCCTACAATGAGCAGTTCTTC.

This clone was observed once. The chain uses TRBV3-1 (or the pseudogene TRBV3-2) and TRBJ1-1; 8 bases match TRBD1. This CDR3 is 15 amino acids long. Trimming cost V 5 bases and J 4 bases; bases outside gene matches: 9. Germline lookup yields CDR1 LGHDT and CDR2 YNNKEL (reference sequence). The DNA for the CDR3 is TGTGCCAGCAGCTCTCTTAGGACAGGGCTCACTGAAGCTTTCTTT. Translating it yields CASSSLRTGLTEAFF.

The chain recombines TRBV6-4 with TRBJ1-1; tentative D call: TRBD1 (6 bases). The length of the CDR3 is 14 residues. The germline CDR1 and CDR2 sequences are MRHNA and SNTAGT. Trimming pared 0 bases from V and 8 bases from J, leaving 13 bases between. The CDR3 loop reads CASSDSADSGEAFF. The CDR3 DNA is TGTGCCAGCAGTGACTCTGCGGACAGTGGAGAAGCTTTCTTT.

The chain recombines TRBV30 with TRBJ1-1, with TRBD1 as a possible D gene (6 bases). The germline V and J ends were trimmed by 8 bases and 4 bases, with 17 bases remaining between them. Germline CDR1 reads GTSNPN; CDR2 reads SVGIG (reference sequence). The CDR3 totals 13 residues. This CDR3 is CAGSTGRRTEAFF. The CDR3 nucleotides are TGTGCCGGATCTACAGGGCGTCGCACTGAAGCTTTCTTT.

The chain uses TRBV28 and TRBJ2-1; 7 nucleotides align to TRBD1. Germline V gives CDR1 MDHEN, CDR2 SYDVKM. The CDR3 has 15 residues. V dropped 1 base and J dropped 4; count of bases not matched to a gene: 4. As DNA, the CDR3 is TGTGCCAGCAGTTTATCCGGGACAGTTTACAATGAGCAGTTCTTC. Encoded protein: CASSLSGTVYNEQFF.